This T cell receptor beta chain was found in a study of metastatic and nonmetastatic thyroid tumors. Study details: The comparison covered peripheral blood and tumor or nodule tissue in malignant and benign thyroid patients.

Study processing details: A classifier of distant metastasis in papillary thyroid cancer was built from CDR3 differences (across clinicopathological groups). TCRdb called clones again from the PCR reads with MiXCR. Clone size and V and J calls follow TCRdb, not the original study. The table has 20,000 to 25,000 clones, around 16% seen once. No patient received treatment before thyroid surgery. Germline trimming cut 0 bases from V and 5 bases from J; bases unmatched to any gene: 8. The CDR3 loop spans 17 amino acids. Germline CDR1 SGHRS, CDR2 YFSETQ. In this sample, this clone turned up many times. Its specificity is unknown. Overall study findings and caveats: It was reportedly found that TCR beta diversity was significantly higher in malignant thyroid tumors than in benign nodules, a difference seen in both blood and tumor samples.

The chain has TRBV5-1 and TRBJ2-5, with 12 bases lining up with TRBD2. Source material: blood. The clonotype originates from a male donor with papillary thyroid cancer or a benign thyroid nodule (not recorded which). Some clones in this sample may be carry-over from other donors' samples. DNA for the CDR3: TGCGCCAGCAGCTTGGGACTAGCGGGAGTAGGGGGGGAGACCCAGTACTTC. Residues: CASSLGLAGVGGETQYF. The whole variable domain, remainder taken from reference TRBV5-1 and TRBJ2-5, is KAGVTQTPRYLIKTRGQQVTLSCSPISGHRSVSWYQQTPGQGLQFLFEYFSETQRNKGNFPGRFSGRQFSNSRSEMNVSTLELGDSALYLCASSLGLAGVGGETQYFGPGTRLLVL.